The source of this T cell receptor beta chain is a study of beta chain features in type 1 diabetes. Of the isolated RNA, all was reverse transcribed, and so the sequenced material was expressed TCRB transcripts. Assay used: immunoSEQ multiplex PCR; TCRdb lists only in-frame clones, some missing. The sample has almost 350,000 clones, roughly 8% seen once. This CDR3 is built from 13 residues. V trimming: 10 bases; J trimming: 7 bases; junction bases outside the gene matches: 7. The V gene's germline CDR1 is ENHRY and CDR2 SYGVKD. V is TRBV10-3 and J is TRBJ1-4; 9 bases line up with TRBD1. The TCR originated in a young woman in good health. The sequenced sample consisted of central memory CD4+ T cells from blood. The CDR3 DNA follows: TGTGCCACCCGGGGACAGGGCGGTGAAAAACTGTTTTTT. Protein product: CATRGQGGEKLFF.